Listed here are 31 T cell receptor beta chains from one sample, sequenced in a study of cytomegalovirus exposure and HLA in healthy donors. Primers for the PCR totalled 60 Vbeta and 13 Jbeta. Assay: immunoSEQ multiplex PCR; the TCRdb copy retains only in-frame clones and omits some. The table includes 75,000 to 100,000 clones, 55% to 75% detected once. The sample comprised PBMCs. The receptors come from a man aged 55 to 70 in good health and CMV-seronegative.

The chain is built from TRBV10-3 and TRBJ1-5; possibly TRBD1 for D (6 bases). The CDR3 spans 15 residues. The V end was cut by 6 bases, the J end by 5 bases, with 17 bases between. Looked up from germline, CDR1 is ENHRY and CDR2 is SYGVKD. The CDR3 sequence: CAIRQTGPGDQPQHF. In nucleotides, the CDR3 is TGTGCCATCAGGCAGACAGGACCCGGGGATCAGCCCCAGCATTTT.

The J gene is TRBJ1-2, the V gene TRBV4-1, with 7 positions matching TRBD1. This CDR3 spans 13 amino acids. The trim removed 4 bases at V and 3 bases at J, leaving 2 bases unmatched. The V gene's germline CDR1 is MGHRA and CDR2 YSYEKL. The DNA of the CDR3 is TGCGCCAGCAGCCGAGGACAGGACTATGGCTACACCTTC. It yields the protein CASSRGQDYGYTF.

The J gene is TRBJ2-3, the V gene TRBV18; TRBD2 aligns across 7 bases. The ends lost 3 bases at V and 1 base at J; junction bases unmatched: 7. The length of the CDR3 is 16 residues. Germline V lookup: CDR1 KGHSH, CDR2 LQKENI. The CDR3 reads CASSPLTGGGTDTQYF. CDR3 sequence (DNA): TGTGCCAGCTCACCTCTTACGGGAGGTGGCACAGATACGCAGTATTTT.

J is TRBJ2-1 and V is TRBV10-2; TRBD2 matches 8 bases. After removal of 6 bases from V and 3 bases from J, the junction contained 7 bases not matched to a gene. Germline V lookup: CDR1 WSHSY, CDR2 SAAADI. The CDR3 is 15 amino acids. The CDR3 here is CASSGAGGNYNEQFF. The DNA for the CDR3 is TGCGCCAGCAGCGGGGCGGGGGGCAACTACAATGAGCAGTTCTTC.

For the CDR3, the DNA is TGTGCCAGCAGCTTGGCGGGACAGGGGAACTATGGCTACACCTTC. Its protein product is CASSLAGQGNYGYTF. This rearrangement joins TRBV7-9 to TRBJ1-2; 10 bases agree with TRBD1. The junction had 3 bases not matched to a gene; V was cut back by 3 bases and J by 2 bases. CDR1 is SEHNR and CDR2 is FQNEAQ in the germline V gene (reference sequence). This CDR3 is 15 amino acids long.

In this sample, this clone turned up a few times. V gene TRBV7-9 combines with J gene TRBJ2-5; a possible D gene is TRBD1 (6 bases). The germline V gene encodes CDR1 SEHNR and CDR2 FQNEAQ (reference sequence). With 6 bases removed from V and 2 bases from J, the gap between germline ends came to 13 bases. The CDR3 runs 14 residues. In nucleotides, the CDR3 is TGTGCCAGCAGATCATCCGGGACACAAGAGACCCAGTACTTC. This gives the protein CASRSSGTQETQYF.

The CDR3 loop is CASSLPVFNGYTF. CDR3 bases: TGTGCCAGCAGCTTGCCAGTCTTCAATGGCTACACCTTC. The chain combines TRBV7-9 with TRBJ1-2; D not resolved. The CDR3 has 13 residues. The germline gives CDR1 SEHNR, CDR2 FQNEAQ (reference sequence). V lost 3 bases and J 6 bases, leaving 11 bases between the germline ends. The full variable domain, in which reference TRBV7-9 and TRBJ1-2 provide the parts outside the CDR3, is DTGVSQNPRHKITKRGQNVTFRCDPISEHNRLYWYRQTLGQGPEFLTYFQNEAQLEKSRLLSDRFSAERPKGSFSTLEIQRTEQGDSAMYLCASSLPVFNGYTFGSGTRLTVV.

This chain uses TRBV5-5 with TRBJ2-7, with a weak D call TRBD1 (7 bases). Germline CDR1 is SGHKS and CDR2 is YYEKEE (reference sequence). Trimming stripped 0 bases from V and 4 bases from J, with 11 bases between. The length of the CDR3 is 14 residues. CDR3 sequence: CASSLGGTAYEQYF. The CDR3 nucleotides read TGTGCCAGCAGCTTGGGCGGGACAGCTTACGAGCAGTACTTC.

This clone was seen only a few times. This sequence joins TRBV28 and TRBJ2-7; the match to TRBD1 covers 10 bases. Germline CDR1 MDHEN, CDR2 SYDVKM. Trimming removed 5 bases from V and 4 bases from J; junction bases left unmatched: 5. The CDR3 runs 14 residues. The CDR3 region is CASSRQGANYEQYF. The CDR3 bases are TGTGCCAGCAGTCGACAGGGGGCCAATTACGAGCAGTACTTC.

V gene TRBV6-1 combines with J gene TRBJ2-3, with D perhaps matching TRBD1 (5 bases). V was shortened by 7 bases and J by 4 bases, with 15 bases between the two germline ends. Germline CDR1 MNHNS, CDR2 SASEGT. CDR3 length: 14 residues. CDR3 coding DNA: TGTGCCAGCACAGAACGTGGGGCTGCAGATACGCAGTATTTT. It yields the protein CASTERGAADTQYF.

The J gene is TRBJ1-2, the V gene TRBV5-6; 7 bases map to TRBD1. The CDR3 is 13 residues long. J lost 6 bases, V lost 0 bases, and 2 bases had no gene match. Germline V gives CDR1 SGHDT, CDR2 YYEEEE. The CDR3 here is CASSLGDRHGYTF. In DNA, the CDR3 is TGTGCCAGCAGCTTGGGGGACAGACATGGCTACACCTTC.

This clone was counted a few times. This sequence joins TRBV4-1 and TRBJ2-3, with 7 bases matching TRBD2. Per germline, CDR1 MGHRA and CDR2 YSYEKL. V shed 5 bases, J shed 6 bases, and the junction held 14 bases outside the gene matches. This CDR3 has 16 amino acids. Here the CDR3 reads CASSYPGRESGDTQYF. CDR3 DNA: TGCGCCAGCAGCTACCCGGGGCGGGAGTCAGGGGATACGCAGTATTTT.

This chain links TRBV14 with TRBJ2-7, with 11 bases identical to TRBD2. The CDR3 consists of 15 residues. Germline V CDR1 and CDR2: SGHDN, FVKESK. V dropped 4 bases and J dropped 3; count of bases not matched to a gene: 5. The CDR3 loop reads CASSPLAGVYYEQYF. CDR3 coding DNA: TGTGCCAGCAGCCCACTAGCGGGGGTTTACTACGAGCAGTACTTC.

This rearrangement joins TRBV28 to TRBJ2-7, with D perhaps matching TRBD1 (6 bases). Deletions cut 6 bases from V and 2 bases from J, with 14 bases between. CDR1 is MDHEN, CDR2 SYDVKM, per germline. The length of the CDR3 is 14 residues. Written as DNA, the CDR3 is TGTGCCAGCAGACAACAGGGATTAACCTACGAGCAGTACTTC. Residues: CASRQQGLTYEQYF. Full variable domain (rest looked up from reference TRBV28 and TRBJ2-7): DVKVTQSSRYLVKRTGEKVFLECVQDMDHENMFWYRQDPGLGLRLIYFSYDVKMKEKGDIPEGYSVSREKKERFSLILESASTNQTSMYLCASRQQGLTYEQYFGPGTRLTVT.

The chain combines TRBV10-2 with TRBJ2-3; D is possibly TRBD2 (6 bases). V was shortened by 0 bases and J by 1 base, with 8 bases between the two germline ends. Per the germline V gene, CDR1 is WSHSY and CDR2 is SAAADI. The CDR3 is 15 amino acids. Here the CDR3 DNA reads TGCGCCAGCAGTGAGTCGGGACTCCGCACAGATACGCAGTATTTT. It translates to CASSESGLRTDTQYF.

The chain carries TRBV4-1 and TRBJ2-3; 7 positions agree with TRBD2. The CDR3 is made up of 17 amino acids. The junction had 10 bases not matched to a gene; V was cut back by 2 bases and J by 2 bases. CDR1 MGHRA and CDR2 YSYEKL come from the germline V gene. The CDR3 spells CASSQMLRTRFTDTQYF. For the CDR3, the DNA is TGCGCCAGCAGCCAAATGCTTAGGACTAGGTTCACAGATACGCAGTATTTT.

This clone came up once. The rearrangement joins TRBV7-9 to TRBJ2-7; 10 bases line up with TRBD1. This CDR3 comprises 17 residues. CDR1 is SEHNR and CDR2 is FQNEAQ in the germline V gene (reference sequence). The V segment lost 1 base and the J segment 6 bases; nucleotides outside the gene matches: 12. CDR3: CASSLGIGQGVVFEQYF. The DNA of the CDR3 is TGTGCCAGCAGCTTAGGAATCGGACAGGGGGTAGTTTTCGAGCAGTACTTC.

The J gene is TRBJ1-2, the V gene TRBV2, with unresolved D. This CDR3 contains 14 residues. Germline CDR1 is SNHLY and CDR2 is FYNNEI. Trimming took 0 bases from V and 7 from J, leaving 12 bases between them. For the CDR3, the DNA is TGTGCCAGCAGTGAAGCGCGAGGAAATGGTGGCTACACCTTC. Protein product: CASSEARGNGGYTF.

This clone was counted only a few times. J is TRBJ1-1 and V is TRBV6-1, with TRBD1 matching 9 bases. Germline CDR1 reads MNHNS; CDR2 reads SASEGT. The CDR3 consists of 15 residues. Trimming cost V 3 bases and J 6 bases; bases outside gene matches: 8. For the CDR3, the DNA is TGTGCCAGCAGTGACGGGACAGGGTGGATCTCTGAAGCTTTCTTT. It specifies CASSDGTGWISEAFF.

The rearrangement uses TRBV4-1 and TRBJ1-1; no firm D call. The CDR3 has 16 amino acids. CDR1 and CDR2 from the germline V gene are MGHRA and YSYEKL. V was trimmed by 2 bases and J by 1 base, leaving 14 bases between them. CDR3 in amino acids: CASSQRWAGSNTEAFF. The DNA for the CDR3 is TGCGCCAGCAGCCAAAGGTGGGCAGGATCGAACACTGAAGCTTTCTTT.

This clone was found a few times. The chain employs TRBV5-4 and TRBJ2-7, with TRBD2 matching over 12 bases. The J segment lost 7 bases and the V segment lost 4 bases, leaving 6 bases of the junction unmatched. The CDR3 has 14 amino acids. Germline V gene lookup returns CDR1 SGHNT and CDR2 YYREEE (reference sequence). CDR3 sequence (DNA): TGTGCCAGCAGCCAACTAGCGGGAGGCGGGGAGCAGTACTTC. Protein sequence: CASSQLAGGGEQYF.

This clone was found once. This sequence joins TRBV27 and TRBJ2-7; 8 nucleotides line up with TRBD1. V lost 10 bases, J lost 3 bases, and 5 bases stayed unmatched. This CDR3 region has 12 residues. CDR1 MNHEY and CDR2 SMNVEV come from the germline V gene (reference sequence). The CDR3 protein is CATRDRIYEQYF. Here the CDR3 DNA reads TGTGCCACCCGGGACAGGATCTACGAGCAGTACTTC.

This chain connects TRBV5-6 to TRBJ2-3; D is undetermined. The V and J ends lost 1 base and 0 bases respectively, with 12 bases between them. Germline values: CDR1 SGHDT, CDR2 YYEEEE. This CDR3 is 16 amino acids long. This CDR3 is CASSLLGETSTDTQYF. In DNA, the CDR3 is TGTGCCAGCAGCTTGTTAGGTGAGACTAGCACAGATACGCAGTATTTT.

This clone was seen a handful of times. The rearrangement links TRBV4-1 to TRBJ1-4, with D tentatively TRBD1 (6 bases). The germline V gene encodes CDR1 MGHRA and CDR2 YSYEKL. This CDR3 has 17 amino acids. The V gene lost 4 bases and the J gene lost 4 bases, with 19 bases spanning the gap. The CDR3 nucleotides are TGCGCCAGCAGCCGGAATCTGGGGGCGGGAGTTAATGAAAAACTGTTTTTT. This encodes CASSRNLGAGVNEKLFF.

CDR3 residues: CASSLVDRMNTEAFF. DNA of the CDR3: TGCGCCAGCAGCTTGGTGGACAGGATGAACACTGAAGCTTTCTTT. The chain links TRBV5-1 to TRBJ1-1, with 7 positions matching TRBD1. Germline V gene lookup returns CDR1 SGHRS and CDR2 YFSETQ. This CDR3 is 15 amino acids long. Losses at the gene ends were 0 bases for V and 0 bases for J; bases not matched to a gene: 2.

The genes are TRBV5-5 and TRBJ1-1, with D tentatively TRBD1 (5 bases). The CDR3 totals 13 residues. Germline assignment: CDR1 SGHKS and CDR2 YYEKEE (reference sequence). The V end was cut by 5 bases, the J end by 7 bases, with 15 bases between. In DNA form, the CDR3 reads TGTGCCAGCAGTCAAAGCCAGGGCCTTGAAGCTTTCTTT. As protein: CASSQSQGLEAFF.

V usage is TRBV11-3 and J usage is TRBJ1-4; 9 bases align to TRBD1. V lost 3 bases to trimming and J lost 15 bases; unmatched junction nucleotides: 5. The germline V gene has CDR1 SGHNT and CDR2 YENEEA. This CDR3 spans 12 amino acids. CDR3 bases: TGTGCCAGCAGCTTCGGGGGACAGGGCATGTTTTTT. The encoded protein is CASSFGGQGMFF.

This clone was detected a few times. The V gene is TRBV11-3, the J gene TRBJ2-3, with a possible D match to TRBD1 (6 bases). Deletions cut 4 bases from V and 3 bases from J, with 8 bases between. From germline, CDR1 is SGHNT and CDR2 YENEEA. The CDR3 is 13 amino acids. This CDR3 is CASSWGRTDTQYF. The CDR3 coding sequence is TGTGCCAGCAGCTGGGGGCGGACAGATACGCAGTATTTT. Looking up the rest from reference TRBV11-3 and TRBJ2-3 gives the full variable domain: EAGVVQSPRYKIIEKKQPVAFWCNPISGHNTLYWYLQNLGQGPELLIRYENEEAVDDSQLPKDRFSAERLKGVDSTLKIQPAELGDSAVYLCASSWGRTDTQYFGPGTRLTVL.

This clone was counted between two and nine times. This chain uses TRBV2 with TRBJ2-6; 7 bases are a match to TRBD1. Per germline, CDR1 SNHLY and CDR2 FYNNEI. V gave up 6 bases and J gave up 2 bases; unmatched junction bases: 1. CDR3 length equals 14 residues. CDR3 nucleotide sequence: TGTGCCAGCAGCGACAGGGCTGGGGCCAACGTCCTGACTTTC. Amino acids: CASSDRAGANVLTF.

This clone has only a few counts. The chain's CDR3 is CASSPTQGVNEKLFF. The CDR3 DNA reads TGTGCCAGCAGCCCCACACAGGGGGTTAATGAAAAACTGTTTTTT. The chain links TRBV9 to TRBJ1-4; TRBD1 matches 8 bases. The V gene end was trimmed by 4 bases and the J gene end by 4 bases; junction bases not matched to a gene: 6. CDR1 is SGDLS, CDR2 YYNGEE, per germline. The CDR3 has 15 amino acids.

This rearrangement joins TRBV19 to TRBJ1-3; D gene ambiguous. Germline lookup yields CDR1 LNHDA and CDR2 SQIVND (reference sequence). CDR3 length equals 12 residues. V was pared by 7 bases and J by 3 bases, with 7 bases between. The DNA for the CDR3 is TGTGCCAGTAAAAAATATGGAAACACCATATATTTT. It codes for CASKKYGNTIYF.